The sequence of this T cell receptor (beta chain) was determined in a study of blood T cell repertoires in COVID-19. TCRdb's copy holds only in-frame clones and misses some; the assay was immunoSEQ multiplex PCR. Here the sample spans fewer than 300,000 clones, roughly 90% being singletons. The CDR3 has 18 amino acids. The germline CDR1 and CDR2 sequences are MDHEN and SYDVKM. Trimming took off 0 bases at V and 0 bases at J, with 15 bases between the two ends. Seattle's enrolled individuals joined amid active infection and were then monitored longitudinally. Sequenced: peripheral blood. V usage is TRBV28 and J usage is TRBJ1-3; D is perhaps TRBD1 (6 bases). This TCR came from a woman younger than 45 with COVID-19, enrolled during active disease. CDR3 bases: TGTGCCAGCAGTTTATGGTACCGAAGGACAGACTCTGGAAACACCATATATTTT. Protein sequence: CASSLWYRRTDSGNTIYF. Full variable domain (remainder filled in from reference TRBV28 and TRBJ1-3): DVKVTQSSRYLVKRTGEKVFLECVQDMDHENMFWYRQDPGLGLRLIYFSYDVKMKEKGDIPEGYSVSREKKERFSLILESASTNQTSMYLCASSLWYRRTDSGNTIYFGEGSWLTVV.